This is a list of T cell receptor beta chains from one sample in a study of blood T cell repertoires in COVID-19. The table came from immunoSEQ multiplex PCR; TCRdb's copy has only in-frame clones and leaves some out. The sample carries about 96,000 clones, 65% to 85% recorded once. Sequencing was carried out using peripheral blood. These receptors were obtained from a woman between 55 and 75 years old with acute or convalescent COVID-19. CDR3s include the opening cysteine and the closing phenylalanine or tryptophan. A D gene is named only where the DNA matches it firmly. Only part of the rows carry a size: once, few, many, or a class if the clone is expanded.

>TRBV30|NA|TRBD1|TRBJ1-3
TGTGCCTGGAGTAGACAGGGGGCGGCTGGAAACACCATATATTTT
CAWSRQGAAGNTIYF
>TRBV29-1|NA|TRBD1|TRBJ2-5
TGCAGCGTTGGGGGGACAGGAAAAGAGACCCAGTACTTC
CSVGGTGKETQYF
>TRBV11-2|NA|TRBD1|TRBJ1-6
TGTGCCAGCAGCTTAGAGGCAGGGGGGTATAATTCACCCCTCCACTTT
CASSLEAGGYNSPLHF
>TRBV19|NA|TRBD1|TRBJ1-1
TGTGCCAGTGGACGGACAGGGGAGACCACTGAAGCTTTCTTT
CASGRTGETTEAFF
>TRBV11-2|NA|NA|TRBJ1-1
TGTGCCAGCAGCTTGTCGGGGGAGAACACTGAAGCTTTCTTT
CASSLSGENTEAFF
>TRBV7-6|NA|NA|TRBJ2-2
TGTGCCAGCAGCGGGAGAGGGCAGGGGGGCACCGGGGAGCTGTTTTTT
CASSGRGQGGTGELFF
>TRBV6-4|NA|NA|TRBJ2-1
TGTGCCAGCAGTGACTCAGCGGGCTCCTACAATGAGCAGTTCTTC
CASSDSAGSYNEQFF
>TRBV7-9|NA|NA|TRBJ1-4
TGTGCCAGCAGCATAGGGCCCGATGAAAAACTGTTTTTT
CASSIGPDEKLFF
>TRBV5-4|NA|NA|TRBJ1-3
TGTGCCAGCAGCTTGGGGAGTTCAAGCTCTGGAAACACCATATATTTT
CASSLGSSSSGNTIYF
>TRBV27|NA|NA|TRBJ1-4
TGTGCCAGCAGTCCGGTGGGGGGACGAAAACTGTTTTTT
CASSPVGGRKLFF
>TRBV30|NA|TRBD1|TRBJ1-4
TGTGCCTGGAGAACAGGGGCTAATGAAAAACTGTTTTTT
CAWRTGANEKLFF
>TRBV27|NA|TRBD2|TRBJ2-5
TGTGCCAGCAGTTTAGGACACGGGCGGGGGGGCCAAGAGACCCAGTACTTC
CASSLGHGRGGQETQYF
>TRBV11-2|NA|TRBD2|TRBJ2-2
TGTGCCAGCAGCTTAGGGCTAGCGGGGGGGCCTGTCACCGGGGAGCTGTTTTTT
CASSLGLAGGPVTGELFF
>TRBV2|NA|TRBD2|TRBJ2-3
TGTGCCAGCAGTTCCAGGACTAGCGGCACAGATACGCAGTATTTT
CASSSRTSGTDTQYF
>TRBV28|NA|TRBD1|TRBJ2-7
TGTGCCAGCGCCTCGGGACAGCTCCCCTACGAGCAGTACTTC
CASASGQLPYEQYF
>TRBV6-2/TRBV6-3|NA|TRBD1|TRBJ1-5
TGTGCCAGCAGTTACCGGACAGGGGACCGCAATCAGCCCCAGCATTTT
CASSYRTGDRNQPQHF
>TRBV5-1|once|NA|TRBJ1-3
TGCGCCAGCTCTGGCACAGCTCACACCATATATTTT
CASSGTAHTIYF
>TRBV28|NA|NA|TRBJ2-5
TGTGCGATCTCCTCCGGGACGGGACTTGAGACCCAGTACTTC
CAISSGTGLETQYF
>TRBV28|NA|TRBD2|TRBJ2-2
TGTGCCAGCAGTCCCCGGACTAGCGGGAGGGCCGGGGAGCTGTTTTTT
CASSPRTSGRAGELFF
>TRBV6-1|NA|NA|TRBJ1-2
TGTGCCAGCAGTGAGCAACATTCGAACTATGGCTACACCTTC
CASSEQHSNYGYTF
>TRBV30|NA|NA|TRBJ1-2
TGTGCCTCCTTTCGCGGGACTTCCCACTATGGCTACACCTTC
CASFRGTSHYGYTF
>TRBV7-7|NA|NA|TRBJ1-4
TGTGCTAGCATCCCGGAGGGCTCTGGTGAAAAACTGTTTTTT
CASIPEGSGEKLFF
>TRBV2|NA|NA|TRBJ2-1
TGTGCCAGCAGCGAAGGGCAGGGGGAGGCCAATGAGCAGTTCTTC
CASSEGQGEANEQFF
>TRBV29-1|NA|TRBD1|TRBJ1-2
TGCAGCGTACACCCATCCGACAGGGCGGGCTACACCTTC
CSVHPSDRAGYTF
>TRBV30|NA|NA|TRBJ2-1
TGTGCCTGGAGTGTACAGGCAGACTACAATGAGCAGTTCTTC
CAWSVQADYNEQFF
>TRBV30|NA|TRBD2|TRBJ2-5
TGTGCCTGGAGTTCCGGCGAGGGACTACGAGAGACCCAGTACTTC
CAWSSGEGLRETQYF
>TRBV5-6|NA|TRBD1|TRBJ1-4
TGTGCCAGCAGTTACAGGGGGCTCATTAATGAAAAACTGTTTTTT
CASSYRGLINEKLFF
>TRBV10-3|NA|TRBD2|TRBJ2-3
TGTGCCATCACCCCCGAGCGGGGGGGCACAGATACGCAGTATTTT
CAITPERGGTDTQYF
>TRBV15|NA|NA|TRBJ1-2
TGTGCCACCAGCAGTCCACAGGTGAATGGCTACACCTTC
CATSSPQVNGYTF
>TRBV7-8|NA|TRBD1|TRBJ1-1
TGTGCCAGCAGCTTCCGGACAGGGGGGAACACTGAAGCTTTCTTT
CASSFRTGGNTEAFF
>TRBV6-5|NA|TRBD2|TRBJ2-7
TGTGCCAGCAGTTACACTAGCGGGGGCTACGAGCAGTACTTC
CASSYTSGGYEQYF
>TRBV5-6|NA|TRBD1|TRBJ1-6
TGTGCCAGCAGCGGAGCGACAGGGTCCGGCAATTCACCCCTCCACTTT
CASSGATGSGNSPLHF
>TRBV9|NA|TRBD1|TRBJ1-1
TGTGCCAGCAGCATTGGACAGGGGCAGTCTAAGGACACTGAAGCTTTCTTT
CASSIGQGQSKDTEAFF
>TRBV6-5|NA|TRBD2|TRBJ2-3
TGTGCCAGCAGGTCGGGGGGACGAGATGCAGATACGCAGTATTTT
CASRSGGRDADTQYF
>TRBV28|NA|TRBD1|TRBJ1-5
TGTGCCAGCAGTTTACCCCGACAGGGATCCCCGTATAGCAATCAGCCCCAGCATTTT
CASSLPRQGSPYSNQPQHF
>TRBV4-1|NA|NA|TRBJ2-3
TGCGCCAGCAGCCAAGATGGGGCCAGAAGGGATACGCAGTATTTT
CASSQDGARRDTQYF
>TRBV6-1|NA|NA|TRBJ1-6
TGTGCCAGCAGTGAAGTGGCGGAGGGTCGCGGTTCACCCCTCCACTTT
CASSEVAEGRGSPLHF
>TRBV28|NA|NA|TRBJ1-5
TGTGCCAGCAGCCTACCGACAGGCACCCAGCCCCAGCATTTT
CASSLPTGTQPQHF
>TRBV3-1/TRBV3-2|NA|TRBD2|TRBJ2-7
TGTGCCAGCAGCCTCGCCGGGACTAGCTACGAGCAGTACTTC
CASSLAGTSYEQYF
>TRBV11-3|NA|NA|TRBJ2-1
TGTGCCAGCAGCTTAGTCACAAAGTCCTACAATGAGCAGTTCTTC
CASSLVTKSYNEQFF
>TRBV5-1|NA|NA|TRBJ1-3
TGCGCCAGCAGCTTGGCCACCGGGTCCGGAAACACCATATATTTT
CASSLATGSGNTIYF